One sample yielded the 13 T cell receptor beta chains listed below, sequenced in a study of identifying expanded T cells in peripheral blood. Sequenced by immunoSEQ multiplex PCR; TCRdb stores in-frame clones only, minus some. The sample yields 100,000 to 150,000 clones, roughly 90% seen once. The sequenced sample was blood. The receptor source for this set is a person aged 18 to 75 in good health.

The chain carries TRBV9 and TRBJ2-7; 9 bases line up with TRBD1. This CDR3 has 15 amino acids. CDR1 and CDR2 from the germline V gene are SGDLS and YYNGEE. V shed 3 bases and J 2 bases; nucleotides not matched to a gene: 6. CDR3 DNA sequence: TGTGCCAGCAGCGCACGGGACAGGGCCCCCTACGAGCAGTACTTC. Translating gives CASSARDRAPYEQYF.

This chain joins TRBV7-2 and TRBJ2-3; D is ambiguous. V lost 1 base to trimming and J lost 0 bases, with 5 bases between them. The CDR3 covers 14 residues. Germline loops: CDR1 SGHTA, CDR2 FQGNSA. CDR3 in amino acids: CASSLGASTDTQYF. The DNA for the CDR3 is TGTGCCAGCAGCTTAGGCGCCAGCACAGATACGCAGTATTTT.

As for this clone: Other DNA sequences in this specimen translate into the identical CDR3. The chain combines TRBV6-5 with TRBJ1-2; TRBD1 matches at 7 bases. The CDR3 length is 15 residues. In germline, CDR1 is MNHEY, CDR2 SVGAGI. With 0 bases clipped from V and 4 bases from J, the junction kept 5 bases outside the gene matches. The CDR3 loop is CASSYSPDRTYGYTF. The DNA for the CDR3 is TGTGCCAGCAGTTACTCACCGGACAGGACCTATGGCTACACCTTC.

The V call is TRBV5-1, the J call TRBJ1-5; 7 bases fit TRBD1. The CDR3 consists of 15 residues. Germline V gene lookup returns CDR1 SGHRS and CDR2 YFSETQ. Trimming cost V 0 bases and J 5 bases; bases outside gene matches: 5. As DNA, the CDR3 is TGCGCCAGCAGCTTGGCCCCCAGGGGGGATCAGCCCCAGCATTTT. It encodes CASSLAPRGDQPQHF.

The chain combines TRBV9 with TRBJ1-1; possible D gene TRBD1, 5 bases. Per the germline V gene, CDR1 is SGDLS and CDR2 is YYNGEE. The CDR3 runs 15 residues. The ends were cut back, 3 bases at V and 4 bases at J, with 16 bases in the middle. In DNA, the CDR3 is TGTGCCAGCAGCGGGGGTGGGGGTGCAGGCACTGAAGCTTTCTTT. Translation gives CASSGGGGAGTEAFF.

CDR3 region: CASSKIQGLAGGPRITSYEQYF. Here the CDR3 DNA reads TGTGCCAGCAGCAAAATCCAAGGGTTAGCGGGAGGGCCGCGAATTACATCCTACGAGCAGTACTTC. J is TRBJ2-7 and V is TRBV21-1; the table names TRBD2, a call not compared with the DNA. TRBV21-1 is a documented pseudogene. The CDR3 contains 22 residues.

The V and J genes are TRBV7-6 and TRBJ2-1; 7 bases align to TRBD2. Looked up from germline, CDR1 is SGHVS and CDR2 is FNYEAQ. With V trimmed by 0 bases and J by 4 bases, 0 bases remained unmatched. This CDR3 is built from 14 residues. As DNA, the CDR3 is TGTGCCAGCAGCTTAGCGGGGGGGTACAATGAGCAGTTCTTC. This gives the protein CASSLAGGYNEQFF.

The rearrangement links TRBV18 to TRBJ2-5; the match to TRBD2 covers 9 bases. Germline loops: CDR1 KGHSH, CDR2 LQKENI. The junction had 7 bases not matched to a gene; V was cut back by 6 bases and J by 5 bases. The CDR3 runs to 14 residues. The CDR3 region is CASSVGGRDETQYF. The CDR3 nucleotides are TGTGCCAGCTCCGTTGGCGGGAGGGACGAGACCCAGTACTTC.

The rearrangement uses TRBV11-2 and TRBJ2-7; D is perhaps TRBD1 or TRBD2 (5 bases each). Looked up from germline, CDR1 is SGHAT and CDR2 is FQNNGV. This CDR3 has 14 amino acids. Deletions cut 2 bases from V and 1 base from J, with 9 bases between. CDR3 sequence: CASSLMGVSYEQYF. The CDR3, as DNA: TGTGCCAGCAGCTTAATGGGGGTGTCCTACGAGCAGTACTTC.

The chain uses TRBV6-6 and TRBJ2-3; 13 bases line up with TRBD2. Germline V CDR1 and CDR2: MNHNY, SVGAGI (reference sequence). CDR3 length equals 14 residues. V lost 5 bases, J lost 6 bases, and 2 bases stayed unmatched. CDR3 sequence reads: CASSGTSGVDTQYF. As DNA, the CDR3 is TGTGCCAGCAGTGGGACTAGCGGGGTTGATACGCAGTATTTT.

Only one count was recorded for this clone. The rearrangement links TRBV4-2 to TRBJ2-3; tentatively, D is TRBD1 or TRBD2 (7 bases each). Trimming took off 4 bases at V and 3 bases at J, with 17 bases between the two ends. In germline, CDR1 is LGHNA, CDR2 YNFKEQ. The CDR3 length is 16 residues. The CDR3 is CASSPGGLAETDTQYF. The CDR3 DNA is TGTGCCAGCAGCCCAGGGGGTCTAGCGGAGACAGATACGCAGTATTTT.

This chain joins TRBV28 and TRBJ1-4; D is possibly TRBD1 (5 bases). Germline lookup yields CDR1 MDHEN and CDR2 SYDVKM. The CDR3 loop spans 17 amino acids. V was cut by 11 bases and J by 0 bases, with 22 bases left in between. The CDR3 is CAGGKGSSSATNEKLFF. CDR3 bases: TGTGCCGGCGGGAAGGGGTCCTCCTCTGCAACTAATGAAAAACTGTTTTTT.

The chain joins TRBV4-1 to TRBJ2-7; possible D gene TRBD1, 5 bases. The V gene's germline CDR1 is MGHRA and CDR2 YSYEKL. The CDR3 spans 14 residues. V lost 0 bases and J 5 bases, leaving 11 bases between the germline ends. CDR3 in DNA: TGCGCCAGCAGCCAAGAGACAGAGTCCCACGAGCAGTACTTC. The encoded protein is CASSQETESHEQYF.